The clone carrying this T cell receptor (beta chain) was observed a few times. Its matching antigen is unknown. The ends were cut back, 0 bases at V and 0 bases at J, with 12 bases in the middle. The CDR3 length is 17 residues. The germline V gene has CDR1 MGHRA and CDR2 YSYEKL. TCRdb's table, derived via immunoSEQ multiplex PCR, lists solely in-frame clones and lacks some. The repertoire has some 15,000 clones, about 80% of them found once; the top ten carry roughly 20%. The sample originates from a study of graft-versus-host responses after intestinal transplantation. Study findings and constraints: Allografts of one patient group, those with graft-donor T cell macrochimerism, had high graft-versus-host to host-versus-graft clonal ratios.

The graft tissue was processed, and this released both intraepithelial and lamina propria lymphocytes. The sequence was obtained from a human patient who received an intestinal transplant, so some T cells may come from the graft donor. Sequences were derived from ileum tissue, sampled approximately 110 days after intestinal transplant. The chain links TRBV4-1 to TRBJ1-3; D remains ambiguous. The CDR3 DNA follows: TGCGCCAGCAGCCAAGATCGAGGGTATAACTCTGGAAACACCATATATTTT. Its translation is CASSQDRGYNSGNTIYF.